The 3 T cell receptor beta chains reported below all come from one sample, sequenced in a study of naive and memory T cell subsets. Two oligonucleotides, mixed equimolar, formed the beta constant-region primer covering TRBC1 and TRBC2. The ligated cDNA underwent four PCR rounds using SP2 and nested alpha and beta constant-region primers. TCRdb re-analysed the UMI-ligation and nested PCR reads in MiXCR, keeping a single row per CDR3 protein. The top ten clones hold around 3% of a sample with roughly 100,000 distinct CDR3 sequences, 14% of them seen once. Which antigens these TCRs recognize remains unknown. Study results and caveats: Possibly reflecting memory cells re-expressing CD45RA, a few larger clonotypes occurred in naive repertoires, especially CD8.

The sequencing input was naive CD8+ T cells from blood. The receptors come from a human donor in good health.

This clonotype was seen a handful of times. The V gene is TRBV29-1, the J gene TRBJ2-3; 7 bases are shared with TRBD2. CDR1 is SQVTM and CDR2 is ANQGSEA in the germline V gene. With 4 bases clipped from V and 2 bases from J, the junction kept 6 bases outside the gene matches. The CDR3 totals 14 residues. CDR3 in amino acids: CSVGPSGITDTQYF. The CDR3 DNA reads TGCAGCGTTGGTCCTAGCGGAATCACAGATACGCAGTATTTT.

The V and J genes are TRBV12-3 or TRBV12-4 and TRBJ2-3; the D gene is possibly TRBD1 (6 bases). The CDR3 has 15 amino acids. V was clipped by 5 bases and J by 2 bases, with 14 bases between them. The CDR3 sequence is CASSIRQVDTDTQYF. Here the CDR3 DNA reads TGTGCCAGCAGTATAAGACAGGTCGACACAGATACGCAGTATTTT.

This chain connects TRBV30 to TRBJ1-2; no definite D call. Per germline, CDR1 GTSNPN and CDR2 SVGIG (reference sequence). The CDR3 spans 10 residues. V was clipped by 5 bases and J by 4 bases, with 5 bases between them. CDR3: CAWGPYGYTF. In nucleotides, the CDR3 is TGTGCCTGGGGCCCCTATGGCTACACCTTC.